This entry features one T cell receptor beta chain sequence. Its target is not known. All the people who gave samples were healthy bone marrow donors. This CDR3 is built from 15 residues. Trimming pared 0 bases from V and 2 bases from J, leaving 11 bases between. Germline V gives CDR1 SGHRS, CDR2 YFSETQ. The PCR made use of 60 Vbeta and 13 Jbeta primers. Sequencing was performed with immunoSEQ multiplex PCR; in TCRdb, only in-frame clones are kept and a portion is missing. This table has over 150,000 clones, over 70% appearing once. These data are taken from a study of cytomegalovirus exposure and HLA in healthy donors. Study conclusions and caveats: In a later analysis, TCR association rates varied by HLA locus: DRB1 most, HLA-C fewest.

This TCR was recovered from a woman in her forties or fifties in good health and CMV-seropositive. Material for sequencing was PBMCs. The genes are TRBV5-1 and TRBJ1-1; D possibly corresponds to TRBD1 (6 bases). CDR3 region: CASSLGGRGNTEAFF. The CDR3 DNA reads as TGCGCCAGCAGCTTGGGGGGCAGGGGAAACACTGAAGCTTTCTTT.